The 29 T cell receptor beta chains below were found in one sample sequenced in a study of blood T cell repertoires in COVID-19 (dated by TCRdb to 2020 to 2021). The method behind the library was the immunoSEQ multiplex PCR assay. TCRdb's version of the immuneACCESS table is confined to in-frame rearrangements and falls short of the full clone set. An unresolved V gene accounts for under half of the shortfall where checked; the remainder is of unknown origin. Counted in this sample were some 80,000 clones; 87% of them appeared once. The top ten clones comprise roughly 5.3% of the sample. Source material: peripheral blood. The receptors here all came from an elderly woman with active or convalescent COVID-19.

The gene calls are TRBV10-3 and TRBJ1-3; D possibly corresponds to TRBD1 (5 bases). Trimming stripped 5 bases from V and 6 bases from J, with 14 bases between. The CDR3 is made up of 14 amino acids. CDR1 is ENHRY and CDR2 is SYGVKD in the germline V gene. CDR3 sequence (DNA): TGTGCCATCAGTTCCGGGACTGGGGTAAACACCATATATTTT. Protein: CAISSGTGVNTIYF.

This sequence joins TRBV27 and TRBJ1-1; D is undetermined. The germline V gene encodes CDR1 MNHEY and CDR2 SMNVEV (reference sequence). V was shortened by 6 bases and J by 1 base, with 9 bases between the two germline ends. The CDR3 consists of 13 residues. CDR3 protein: CASSPNRNTEAFF. The CDR3, as DNA: TGTGCCAGCAGCCCAAATAGGAACACTGAAGCTTTCTTT.

V and J are TRBV5-1 and TRBJ2-7, with TRBD1 matching over 7 bases. The CDR3 covers 14 residues. Losses at the gene ends were 4 bases for V and 2 bases for J; bases not matched to a gene: 6. Per germline, CDR1 SGHRS and CDR2 YFSETQ. The CDR3 here is CASSLWTGAYEQYF. CDR3 in DNA: TGCGCCAGCAGCCTGTGGACAGGCGCCTACGAGCAGTACTTC.

This clone appeared once. The gene calls are TRBV7-2 and TRBJ1-1, with D perhaps matching TRBD1 (6 bases). The V end lost 7 bases, the J end lost 2 bases, and 17 bases lay between the germline ends. Germline V CDR1 and CDR2: SGHTA, FQGNSA. This CDR3 spans 15 amino acids. CDR3 nucleotides: TGTGCCAGCACCCCGGGGGGGCCCTCAAACACTGAAGCTTTCTTT. Residues: CASTPGGPSNTEAFF.

The J gene is TRBJ2-1, the V gene TRBV6-2 or TRBV6-3, with 9 bases that match TRBD1. J gave up 4 bases and V 5 bases, and 9 bases lay outside the gene matches. This CDR3 is 16 amino acids long. Germline V lookup: CDR1 MNHEY, CDR2 SVGEGT. CDR3 in DNA: TGTGCCAGCAGTGTAGGACAGGGGCTGGCATACAATGAGCAGTTCTTC. This encodes CASSVGQGLAYNEQFF.

This clone came up a few times. The chain has TRBV20-1 and TRBJ2-7, with TRBD1 as a possible D gene (6 bases). V dropped 6 bases and J dropped 7 bases, with 10 bases sitting between them. The germline gives CDR1 DFQATT, CDR2 SNEGSKA (reference sequence). The CDR3 loop spans 10 amino acids. The CDR3 loop is CSAWGQEQYF. The CDR3 region has the DNA TGCAGTGCCTGGGGGCAGGAGCAGTACTTC.

The V call is TRBV27, the J call TRBJ1-1, with D uncertain. The CDR3 contains 13 residues. The V gene's germline CDR1 is MNHEY and CDR2 SMNVEV (reference sequence). V lost 6 bases, J lost 1 base, and 9 bases lay in between. CDR3 sequence: CASRGPGNTEAFF. The CDR3 DNA is TGTGCCAGCAGGGGTCCAGGGAACACTGAAGCTTTCTTT.

The rearrangement links TRBV24-1 to TRBJ1-2; 8 nucleotides agree with TRBD1. V gave up 1 base and J gave up 8 bases; unmatched junction bases: 2. Germline lookup yields CDR1 KGHDR and CDR2 SFDVKD. The CDR3 has 13 residues. CDR3 nucleotide sequence: TGTGCCACCAGTGATTTCGGACAGGGAGGCTACACCTTC. This gives the protein CATSDFGQGGYTF.

This chain links TRBV6-4 with TRBJ2-2; a weak D match, TRBD2 (6 bases). Germline V gene data show CDR1 as MRHNA and CDR2 as SNTAGT. This CDR3 has 15 residues. The germline V and J ends were trimmed by 1 base and 0 bases, with 6 bases remaining between them. Here the CDR3 DNA reads TGTGCCAGCAGTGACTGGGGGGCGAACACCGGGGAGCTGTTTTTT. Protein sequence: CASSDWGANTGELFF.

This clone was recorded once. The rearrangement uses TRBV7-2 and TRBJ2-2, with D unresolved. This CDR3 spans 15 amino acids. CDR1 SGHTA and CDR2 FQGNSA come from the germline V gene. Deletions cut 6 bases from V and 1 base from J, with 12 bases between. The CDR3 bases are TGTGCCAGCAGACCCACCCCAGTGAACACCGGGGAGCTGTTTTTT. This sequence encodes CASRPTPVNTGELFF.

The chain uses TRBV12-3 or TRBV12-4 and TRBJ1-1; D is unresolved. This CDR3 spans 13 amino acids. Trimming took 6 bases from V and 1 from J, leaving 9 bases between them. CDR3: CASSYDTNTEAFF. Here the CDR3 DNA reads TGTGCCAGCAGCTACGACACGAACACTGAAGCTTTCTTT.

V gene TRBV6-5 combines with J gene TRBJ2-5; 8 bases agree with TRBD1. Trimming took 10 bases from V and 1 from J; bases not matched to a gene: 11. Germline V gives CDR1 MNHEY, CDR2 SVGAGI. The CDR3 totals 15 residues. The CDR3 region has the DNA TGTGCCACCGCAGGGGGCGTCTATCCCCAAGAGACCCAGTACTTC. This encodes CATAGGVYPQETQYF.

The genes are TRBV6-2 or TRBV6-3 and TRBJ2-7; tentatively, D is TRBD1 (5 bases). This CDR3 is built from 17 residues. Per the germline V gene, CDR1 is MNHEY and CDR2 is SVGEGT. The germline V and J ends were trimmed by 2 bases and 5 bases, with 22 bases remaining between them. CDR3 amino acids: CASSYPRPAGYRDEQYF. In DNA form, the CDR3 reads TGTGCCAGCAGTTACCCTCGCCCGGCAGGGTATAGGGACGAGCAGTACTTC.

This clone was picked up a small number of times. The V call is TRBV29-1, the J call TRBJ2-7, with 9 bases fitting TRBD1. CDR1 and CDR2 from the germline V gene are SQVTM and ANQGSEA. Unmatched junction bases numbered 4, after V lost 4 bases and J lost 3 bases. This CDR3 spans 13 amino acids. The DNA of the CDR3 is TGCAGCGTTGCACAGGGGGCATACTACGAGCAGTACTTC. Its protein product is CSVAQGAYYEQYF.

The rearrangement links TRBV18 to TRBJ2-7; tentatively, D is TRBD2 (6 bases). CDR1 is KGHSH, CDR2 LQKENI, per germline. This CDR3 has 15 residues. Trimming left V 5 bases short and J 4 bases short, with 18 bases between. The CDR3 DNA sequence: TGTGCCAGCTCAATGCAGCGGGCGGGGTTATACGAGCAGTACTTC. Amino acid sequence: CASSMQRAGLYEQYF.

CDR3 bases: TGTGCCAGCATCCCCCTAGCGGGAGCGGTACATGAGCAGTTCTTC. Its protein product is CASIPLAGAVHEQFF. V usage is TRBV2 and J usage is TRBJ2-1, with 10 bases fitting TRBD2. CDR1 and CDR2 from the germline V gene are SNHLY and FYNNEI. V was clipped by 7 bases and J by 8 bases; unmatched bases: 11. CDR3 length: 15 amino acids.

This clone was seen a single time. The chain carries TRBV5-1 and TRBJ2-3; 10 bases match TRBD2. J lost 5 bases, V lost 0 bases, and 9 bases had no gene match. CDR1 SGHRS and CDR2 YFSETQ come from the germline V gene. The CDR3 length is 17 residues. The CDR3 nucleotides are TGCGCCAGCAGCTTGGGGGTCGAACTAGCGGGGTTAGATACGCAGTATTTT. Translating it yields CASSLGVELAGLDTQYF.

The chain recombines TRBV9 with TRBJ2-1; TRBD1 might be the D (6 bases). From germline, CDR1 is SGDLS and CDR2 YYNGEE. The ends were cut back, 2 bases at V and 9 bases at J, with 21 bases in the middle. The CDR3 sequence is 16 residues long. Here the CDR3 reads CASSVSWTDRRREQFF. CDR3 in DNA: TGTGCCAGCAGCGTTTCTTGGACAGACCGACGGCGTGAGCAGTTCTTC.

This clone was detected only a few times. The chain combines TRBV7-6 with TRBJ2-7, with 9 bases matching TRBD1. J was trimmed by 7 bases and V by 1 base; bases with no gene match: 8. The CDR3 is made up of 15 amino acids. CDR1 and CDR2 from the germline V gene are SGHVS and FNYEAQ. DNA of the CDR3: TGTGCCAGCAGCTTAGATTTACAGGGGGCTAGGGAGCAGTACTTC. Translating it yields CASSLDLQGAREQYF.

This chain connects TRBV5-1 to TRBJ1-1, with D hard to call. CDR3 length equals 12 residues. The V gene lost 4 bases and the J gene lost 7 bases, with 11 bases spanning the gap. CDR1 is SGHRS and CDR2 is YFSETQ in the germline V gene. This chain's CDR3 is CASSLPSSEAFF. Written as DNA, the CDR3 is TGCGCCAGCAGCCTCCCTTCGAGTGAAGCTTTCTTT. The full variable domain, with the rest looked up from reference TRBV5-1 and TRBJ1-1, is KAGVTQTPRYLIKTRGQQVTLSCSPISGHRSVSWYQQTPGQGLQFLFEYFSETQRNKGNFPGRFSGRQFSNSRSEMNVSTLELGDSALYLCASSLPSSEAFFGQGTRLTVV.

The rearrangement uses TRBV3-1 (or the pseudogene TRBV3-2) and TRBJ1-1; 8 bases align to TRBD1. V lost 3 bases to trimming and J lost 4 bases; unmatched junction nucleotides: 4. The CDR3 is made up of 14 amino acids. Germline CDR1 reads LGHDT; CDR2 reads YNNKEL (reference sequence). In nucleotides, the CDR3 is TGTGCCAGCAGCCACAATCAGGGGGCCACTGAAGCTTTCTTT. It yields the protein CASSHNQGATEAFF.

The rearrangement joins TRBV7-9 to TRBJ1-1; D not certain. Per germline, CDR1 SEHNR and CDR2 FQNEAQ (reference sequence). V was shortened by 1 base and J by 11 bases, with 14 bases between the two germline ends. CDR3 length: 13 residues. The CDR3 bases are TGTGCCAGCAGCTTAGGTGTAGGCACGGGGGCTTTCTTT. This sequence encodes CASSLGVGTGAFF.

CDR3 sequence reads: CASSPSQGNNSPLHF. The CDR3 bases are TGTGCCAGCAGCCCAAGCCAGGGGAACAATTCACCCCTCCACTTT. The genes are TRBV28 and TRBJ1-6; D is possibly TRBD1 (6 bases). The V gene's germline CDR1 is MDHEN and CDR2 SYDVKM. V was pared by 6 bases and J by 7 bases, with 16 bases between. The CDR3 contains 15 residues.

The chain carries TRBV5-1 and TRBJ1-2; 9 nucleotides agree with TRBD1. With 1 base clipped from V and 5 bases from J, the junction kept 6 bases outside the gene matches. This CDR3 is built from 15 residues. Germline V gene data show CDR1 as SGHRS and CDR2 as YFSETQ. CDR3 in amino acids: CASSLSAGTGYGYTF. CDR3 nucleotides: TGCGCCAGCAGCTTGTCAGCAGGGACAGGGTATGGCTACACCTTC.

V and J are TRBV11-2 and TRBJ1-5, with D hard to call. Germline CDR1 is SGHAT and CDR2 is FQNNGV. This CDR3 contains 14 residues. The V gene lost 5 bases and the J gene lost 4 bases, with 12 bases spanning the gap. CDR3 DNA: TGTGCCAGCAGCCCTACCCCCTCAAATCAGCCCCAGCATTTT. Protein: CASSPTPSNQPQHF.

The rearrangement links TRBV6-5 to TRBJ2-7; 7 positions agree with TRBD1. Per the germline V gene, CDR1 is MNHEY and CDR2 is SVGAGI. V was pared by 3 bases and J by 3 bases, with 11 bases of the junction left unmatched. The length of the CDR3 is 16 residues. CDR3 loop: CASSYSDDRASYEQYF. The CDR3 DNA follows: TGTGCCAGCAGTTATTCGGATGACAGGGCCAGCTACGAGCAGTACTTC.

The DNA for the CDR3 is TGTGCCAGCAGTGTAACAGGGGCTCTCCCCTACGAGCAGTACTTC. The encoded protein is CASSVTGALPYEQYF. V and J are TRBV28 and TRBJ2-7, with TRBD1 matching 7 bases. There are 15 residues in the CDR3. Per the germline V gene, CDR1 is MDHEN and CDR2 is SYDVKM. J gave up 2 bases and V 5 bases, and 9 bases lay outside the gene matches. Full variable domain (rest looked up from reference TRBV28 and TRBJ2-7): DVKVTQSSRYLVKRTGEKVFLECVQDMDHENMFWYRQDPGLGLRLIYFSYDVKMKEKGDIPEGYSVSREKKERFSLILESASTNQTSMYLCASSVTGALPYEQYFGPGTRLTVT.

CDR3 DNA: TGTGCCAGCAGATCCTCGGGGGAGCAGTACTTC. It encodes CASRSSGEQYF. V and J are TRBV9 and TRBJ2-7; weak D call: TRBD2 (5 bases). Germline-derived CDR1 and CDR2 are SGDLS and YYNGEE. V lost 5 bases and J lost 7, with 10 bases in between. The CDR3 is 11 amino acids. The full variable domain, in which reference TRBV9 and TRBJ2-7 provide the parts outside the CDR3, is DSGVTQTPKHLITATGQRVTLRCSPRSGDLSVYWYQQSLDQGLQFLIQYYNGEERAKGNILERFSAQQFPDLHSELNLSSLELGDSALYFCASRSSGEQYFGPGTRLTVT.

The V and J genes are TRBV6-5 and TRBJ2-7, with TRBD2 identical over 7 bases. This CDR3 spans 13 amino acids. The germline V gene encodes CDR1 MNHEY and CDR2 SVGAGI. V was clipped by 8 bases and J by 3 bases; unmatched bases: 7. The CDR3 region is CASGLAVVYEQYF. The CDR3 DNA reads as TGTGCCAGCGGTCTAGCGGTGGTCTACGAGCAGTACTTC.